One sample yielded the 2 T cell receptor beta chains listed below, sequenced in a study of tumor-infiltrating lymphocytes in localized non-small cell lung cancer. TCRdb's copy holds only in-frame clones and misses some; the assay was immunoSEQ multiplex PCR. This table holds some 8,100 clones, 79% found once. What was sequenced was uninvolved lung tissue not adjacent to the tumor. These TCRs come from a human donor with non-small cell lung cancer.

CDR3 residues: CASSWPLAGGSTDTQYF. The DNA for the CDR3 is TGCGCCAGCAGCTGGCCCTTAGCGGGAGGGAGCACAGATACGCAGTATTTT. This chain connects TRBV5-1 to TRBJ2-3, with TRBD2 matching 11 bases. Trimming removed 3 bases from V and 0 bases from J; junction bases left unmatched: 6. The CDR3 spans 17 residues. Germline values: CDR1 SGHRS, CDR2 YFSETQ. Complete variable domain (other parts from reference TRBV5-1 and TRBJ2-3): KAGVTQTPRYLIKTRGQQVTLSCSPISGHRSVSWYQQTPGQGLQFLFEYFSETQRNKGNFPGRFSGRQFSNSRSEMNVSTLELGDSALYLCASSWPLAGGSTDTQYFGPGTRLTVL.

The chain couples TRBV20-1 to TRBJ1-2; no reliable D call. The V gene lost 3 bases and the J gene lost 2 bases, with 4 bases spanning the gap. The CDR3 extends over 11 amino acids. Germline V gene sequence: CDR1 DFQATT, CDR2 SNEGSKA (reference sequence). The CDR3 sequence: CSASANYGYTF. As DNA, the CDR3 is TGCAGTGCTAGCGCGAACTATGGCTACACCTTC.